The entry below gives a single T cell receptor beta chain sequence along with its context. The sample is drawn from a study of CD8+ T cells in alopecia areata. Across the study: Each day, treated patients took oral tofacitinib twice, at 5 to 10 mg per dose.

It was cDNA, reverse transcribed from extracted RNA, that served as the sequencing template. Method: immunoSEQ multiplex PCR; TCRdb's copy keeps in-frame clones and lacks some. The sample lists some 110,000 clones, roughly 63% occurring once. The treatment here: oral pan-JAK inhibitor, 5-10 mg twice daily. V lost 3 bases and J 0 bases, leaving 5 bases between the germline ends. Germline V gene lookup returns CDR1 ENHRY and CDR2 SYGVKD. The CDR3 consists of 13 residues. The rearrangement joins TRBV10-3 to TRBJ1-2; D gene uncertain. The specimen was CD8+ T cells sorted from blood, collected at week 4, from a patient treated with tofacitinib. This receptor was identified in a human donor with alopecia areata. CDR3 sequence reads: CAISDPANYGYTF. Here the CDR3 DNA reads TGTGCCATCAGTGACCCAGCTAACTATGGCTACACCTTC.